This is a list of T cell receptor beta chains from one sample in a study of human T cells and chemical hapten exposure. TCRdb recomputed calls from the RACE reads with MiXCR, one row per CDR3 protein. This table holds about 92,000 distinct CDR3 sequences, roughly 10% found once. The specimen comprised whole blood, sampled in connection with sensitization to the hapten diphenylcyclopropenone (DPC). The receptors come from a young woman with alopecia areata. Some clones in this sample may be carry-over from other donors' samples. Each CDR3 is given with its conserved first and last residue. The order of the fields is clone size, D gene, V gene, J gene, CDR3 DNA, CDR3 protein. The D gene is left open where the match is weak. Size values are once, few and many counts, or a class for expanded clones, and some rows have none.

many	TRBD2	TRBV20-1	TRBJ2-5	TGCAGTGCTAGCAGAAGCGGGGGGAACCAAGAGACCCAGTACTTC	CSASRSGGNQETQYF
few	.	TRBV6-4	TRBJ2-2	TGTGCCAGCAGTCGTGGGACCGGGGAGCTGTTTTTT	CASSRGTGELFF
few	.	TRBV18	TRBJ1-2	TGTGCCAGCTCACGGGGGGCGCAGAGTTATGGCTACACCTTC	CASSRGAQSYGYTF
few	TRBD1	TRBV29-1	TRBJ2-2	TGCAGCGTTCCGGGGACAGGGGAAAACACCGGGGAGCTGTTTTTT	CSVPGTGENTGELFF
many	.	TRBV18	TRBJ2-5	TGTGCCAGCTCACCGTCCCAAGAGACCCAGTACTTC	CASSPSQETQYF
.	TRBD1	TRBV19	TRBJ2-5	TGTGCCAGTAGCCAGGGTAGGACAGGAGAGACCCAGTACTTC	CASSQGRTGETQYF
many	TRBD1	TRBV12-3/TRBV12-4	TRBJ1-1	TGTGCCAGCACCCGGGACAGCTCCGACGAAGCTTTCTTT	CASTRDSSDEAFF
many	.	TRBV11-2	TRBJ2-3	TGTGCCAGTGCCGACGGGACCTCTAGCACAGATACGCAGTATTTT	CASADGTSSTDTQYF
few	.	TRBV9	TRBJ1-2	TGTGCCAGCAGGGGGGCAGTCTATGGCTACACCTTC	CASRGAVYGYTF
.	TRBD2	TRBV24-1	TRBJ2-3	TGTGCCACCAGTGATCACAGCGGGGGTACGACAGATACGCAGTATTTT	CATSDHSGGTTDTQYF
.	.	TRBV20-1	TRBJ1-6	TGCAGTGCTAAATCCGGGCTAAGGAATTCACCCCTCCACTTT	CSAKSGLRNSPLHF
.	TRBD1	TRBV5-1	TRBJ1-4	TGCGCCAGCAGCGTACAGGGGTTGGGAACTAATGAAAAACTGTTTTTT	CASSVQGLGTNEKLFF
.	.	TRBV10-1	TRBJ1-2	TGCGCCAGCAGTTCATGGGCGGAGGCTAACTATGGCTACACCTTC	CASSSWAEANYGYTF
many	TRBD1	TRBV28	TRBJ1-3	TGTGCCAGCAGCAAGGACAGGGCTGGAAACACCATATATTTT	CASSKDRAGNTIYF
few	.	TRBV20-1	TRBJ2-7	TGCAGTGCTAGGGCCTTACTAGCTGCTCAAAACGAGCAGTACTTC	CSARALLAAQNEQYF
.	.	TRBV20-1	TRBJ2-4	TGCAGTGCTAGAGATACACCAAACATTCAGTACTTC	CSARDTPNIQYF
many	.	TRBV4-1	TRBJ2-3	TGCGCCAGCAGCCTCTGGGGCACAGATACGCAGTATTTT	CASSLWGTDTQYF
many	TRBD1	TRBV20-1	TRBJ2-2	TGCAGTGCTAGAGATTCGGGACAGCCCACCGGGGAGCTGTTTTTT	CSARDSGQPTGELFF
many	TRBD1	TRBV5-1	TRBJ2-3	TGCGCCAGCAGCTCTAACGCCCAGGGGGTTGGCACAGATACGCAGTATTTT	CASSSNAQGVGTDTQYF
.	TRBD2	TRBV5-1	TRBJ2-1	TGCGCCAGCGGCACCGAGGGACTAGCGGTTTACAATGAGCAGTTCTTC	CASGTEGLAVYNEQFF
.	.	TRBV7-6	TRBJ2-3	TGTGCCAGCAGCTTAGATTTGAGGGACTATACGCAGTATTTT	CASSLDLRDYTQYF
.	.	TRBV20-1	TRBJ2-5	TGCAGTGCTAGCAGGGATTGGGGAGAGACCCAGTACTTC	CSASRDWGETQYF
few	.	TRBV24-1	TRBJ1-2	TGTGCCACCAGTGATGGGACAAAGTCGCATGGCTACACCTTC	CATSDGTKSHGYTF
many	.	TRBV7-9	TRBJ1-1	TGTGCCAGCAGCTCCGGGGGGACGGTAGGGACTGAAGCTTTCTTT	CASSSGGTVGTEAFF
few	.	TRBV7-9	TRBJ1-4	TGTGCCAGCAGCTTAGCTCAAGGGGCCGGAGAAAAACTGTTTTTT	CASSLAQGAGEKLFF
many	TRBD1	TRBV18	TRBJ1-1	TGTGCCAGCCCCCGAGGTAAGGAGGGACAGGGGGCGTTTGCGAACACTGAAGCTTTCTTT	CASPRGKEGQGAFANTEAFF
.	.	TRBV3-1	TRBJ2-2	TGTGCCAGCGGGGGACTGTCTAACACCGGGGAGCTGTTTTTT	CASGGLSNTGELFF
few	.	TRBV5-1	TRBJ2-1	TGCGCCAGCAGCTTGCGAGGGGCTTACAATGAGCAGTTCTTC	CASSLRGAYNEQFF
few	.	TRBV30	TRBJ2-7	TGTGCCTGGAGTTCATGGTACGGCGCGCTTTCCTACGAGCAGTACTTC	CAWSSWYGALSYEQYF
many	.	TRBV5-4	TRBJ1-2	TGTGCCAGCAGCTTGGTCAGGGACTATGGCTACACCTTC	CASSLVRDYGYTF
few	.	TRBV5-4	TRBJ2-6	TGTGCCAGCAGCTCCAACACGGGGGCCAACGTCCTGACTTTC	CASSSNTGANVLTF
many	TRBD1	TRBV7-8	TRBJ1-4	TGTGCCAGCAGGAAACAGGGGGCCGGAGAAAAACTGTTTTTT	CASRKQGAGEKLFF
many	.	TRBV29-1	TRBJ2-1	TGCAGCTCCCTCGGGGAGGGGGACGGTTCCTACAATGAGCAGTTCTTC	CSSLGEGDGSYNEQFF
many	.	TRBV24-1	TRBJ1-5	TGTGCCACCAGTGCTCTCGAAGGTCAGCCCCAGCATTTT	CATSALEGQPQHF
many	.	TRBV3-1	TRBJ2-7	TGTGCCAGCAGCCAAGACATCGTCAGGGGCAACGAGCAGTACTTC	CASSQDIVRGNEQYF
many	.	TRBV6-1	TRBJ1-1	TGTGCCAGCAGTGATGTGGGGCAGCCGAACACTGAAGCTTTCTTT	CASSDVGQPNTEAFF
many	TRBD1	TRBV20-1	TRBJ2-2	TGCAGTGCTAGAGATTTCGGACAGGAGCCCACCGGGGAGCTGTTTTTT	CSARDFGQEPTGELFF
many	TRBD1	TRBV25-1	TRBJ2-4	TGTGCCAGCAGACCACAGGGGGCCGCCAAAAACATTCAGTACTTC	CASRPQGAAKNIQYF
.	TRBD1	TRBV28	TRBJ1-6	TGTGCCAGCGGACAGGGCGATTCACCCCTCCACTTT	CASGQGDSPLHF